The T cell receptor beta chain under discussion was sequenced for a study of blood T cells in healthy people across ages. A word on this clonotype: Its antigen is unknown.

Study results and caveats: Estimates based on one million T cells were treated as lower bounds.

Trimming took 7 bases from V and 2 from J; bases not matched to a gene: 4. The CDR3 consists of 15 residues. Germline V gene sequence: CDR1 SNHLY, CDR2 FYNNEI. The use of a sample-barcoded 5' primer and a J-beta primer mix characterized a second PCR of roughly 6 to 11 cycles. TCRdb reprocessed the 5' RACE reads with MiXCR, giving one entry per CDR3 protein. The sample has 850,000 or so distinct CDR3 sequences; 25% to 30% are singletons. The chain joins TRBV2 to TRBJ2-2; TRBD2 aligns across 10 bases. The sample taken for sequencing was blood. This clonotype was obtained from a woman of 80 years or more in good health. The chain's CDR3 is CASTRLAGNTGELFF. The CDR3, as DNA: TGTGCCAGCACTCGACTAGCGGGTAACACCGGGGAGCTGTTTTTT.